This T cell receptor (beta chain) originates from a study of shared T cell receptors in the human thymus. Only in-frame clones appear in the TCRdb table, and some are missing; sequencing was by immunoSEQ multiplex PCR. This sample has 630,000 or so clones, with about 87% found just once. The length of the CDR3 is 16 residues. V was cut by 0 bases and J by 0 bases, with 9 bases left in between. Germline V CDR1 and CDR2: SGDLS, YYNGEE. This sample was also put to use in a study of human thymus T cells. That work adds: Donors were healthy Finnish babies undergoing corrective operations for congenital heart defects. Thymus tissue was removed during corrective cardiac surgery. Thymic as well as blood repertoires seemed to favor certain V and J genes unevenly. As related research reported, thymic repertoires overlapped highly among unrelated individuals.

The chain couples TRBV9 to TRBJ2-2, with D perhaps matching TRBD1 (5 bases). The sample comprised thymocytes. This TCR was sampled from a boy under three years old with a congenital heart defect. CDR3 residues: CASSVDRRANTGELFF. The CDR3 coding sequence is TGTGCCAGCAGCGTAGATCGCAGGGCGAACACCGGGGAGCTGTTTTTT.